This T cell receptor beta chain was captured in a study of shared clonotypes between healthy human individuals (dated by TCRdb to the early 2020s). At the level of the whole study: The cohort included a few men and a couple of women between 18 and 49 years of age. To estimate repertoire size and how much clonotypes are shared between individuals, the study performed deep sequencing of blood TCR repertoires from a handful of healthy adults. Different laboratories and diverse techniques were used to prepare libraries and sequence TCR repertoires, to increase sequencing depth and limit assay-specific biases. For each donor, CD4 naive and CD4 memory were each run on three plates, CD8 naive on two plates, and CD8 memory on one plate. Between about 0.8 and 9 billion PBMCs per donor were obtained by leukapheresis.

As regards this clone: This receptor's antigen is unknown. Per-base qualities were not stored, and no clone one base away is much larger.

General conclusions and limits of the study: Incomplete sequencing was indicated by rarefaction of sorted-subset datasets, despite the large sequencing depth. Based on pairwise subsampling, the degree of clonotype sharing among donors was expected to be affected by sequencing depth. Clonotypes shared by all four sorted-subset donors showed higher generation probabilities than non-shared clonotypes. Roughly 5.2% of naive CD4, around 3.6% of naive CD8, about 2.1% of memory CD4, and around 0.42% of memory CD8 clonotypes were shared across several donors. The genetic and exposure-history diversity represented was limited by the small number of donors. Larger estimated clonotype richness was generally found for naive subsets than for memory subsets. Sampling was restricted to blood, and TCR repertoires in tissues likely differ from the TCR repertoires found in blood.

The donors were healthy, HIV-negative adults with no recently reported acute infections or vaccinations. Only Caucasian adults living in Nashville, Tennessee, USA were represented among the donors. CD4+ T cells were enriched by magnetic negative selection, after which naive cells were positively selected on CD45RA and the negative fraction was taken as the memory subset. After blood collection by leukapheresis, PBMCs were isolated using Ficoll-Histopaque density gradient centrifugation and then cryopreserved in the vapor phase of liquid nitrogen. Analytical flow cytometry was used to check the purity and quantity of each magnetically sorted T cell population. Each sorted fraction had its genomic DNA isolated and then quantified by UV absorbance on a Nanodrop 2000c. Reading from cysteine to phenylalanine, the CDR3 counts 14 amino acids. Only the CDR3 DNA stays, 42 bases, in frame from base 1. V drops 7 bases and J drops 0 bases, leaving 11 bases in between. The germline V gene yields WSHSY for CDR1 and SAAADI for CDR2.

TCR CDR3 regions were amplified from genomic DNA by multiplex PCR using the deep immunoSEQ assay. For each cell subset, the extracted genomic DNA was distributed evenly across all wells of several immunoSEQ 96-well plates, and each plate served as one replicate. For sorted subsets, approximately 190 ng genomic DNA, equal to tens of thousands of T cell genomes, was loaded into each replicate PCR. The purified libraries were quantified using a Qubit 3.0 fluorometer, sized with a Bioanalyzer 2100, and then quantified again using the KAPA Library Quantification kit. A separate single-read 150-cycle Illumina NextSeq 550 flow cell was used to sequence each immunoSEQ 96-well plate. The authors' analysis ran thus. Because the immunoSEQ output included only junctional sequences and no quality scores, the filtering could not be the same as the filtering used for full-length reads. To assign V/J genes and CDR3, sequences were annotated against IMGT germline references using PyIR, a Python wrapper for IgBLAST v1.9. Reads were removed for weak V/J assignments (E-value above 1e-6), missing CDR3, stop codons, out-of-frame junctions, or ambiguous translated residues. V3J clonotypes were defined as sequences sharing the same inferred V gene, J gene, and CDR3 amino acid sequence. The percentage overlap between two repertoires was calculated by dividing the number of shared unique clonotypes by the size of the smaller repertoire. Repertoire richness was assessed with RTK rarefaction, the Chao1 estimator, and Recon v2.1 estimates of unobserved clonotypes. For all TCRbeta clonotypes obtained by the gDNA method from a handful of donors, generation probabilities were computed with OLGA. The table was pulled from immuneACCESS by TCRdb, which kept in-frame rearrangements only. Such tables lose some clones; where checked, under half of the loss comes from unresolved V genes, and the rest has no known cause. V and J calls and clone size are those listed in that table; D and trimming were worked out from the DNA. This sample gives a few million clones in total; around nine tenths of them show up just once. The ten largest clonotypes hold over 0.12% of the sample.

The receptor's source is a man between 18 and 35 years old in good health. Sequenced: naive CD4+ T cells sorted from blood. The sample's cell subset or site label, in plain terms: CD45RA+ positively selected. The receptor chain draws on TRBV10-2 and TRBJ2-3; the D gene is unclear. The DNA sequence follows: TGCGCCAGCAAGGTTCTGGGCAGCACAGATACGCAGTATTTT. Translated, it reads CASKVLGSTDTQYF.